These 28 T cell receptor beta chains share one sample of origin, sequenced in a study of blood T cell repertoires in COVID-19. The method was immunoSEQ multiplex PCR; TCRdb's version includes in-frame clones alone and lacks a portion of them. Of almost 250,000 clones in the sample, 85% to 90% were seen once. The material sequenced was PBMCs or T cells enriched from blood (not recorded which). Every receptor here comes from a woman in her thirties who had recovered from COVID-19.

This rearrangement joins TRBV6-5 to TRBJ1-1, with D possibly being TRBD1 (5 bases). Germline assignment: CDR1 MNHEY and CDR2 SVGAGI. There are 15 residues in the CDR3. Deletions cut 6 bases from V and 3 bases from J, with 17 bases between. The CDR3 nucleotides read TGTGCCAGCAGACGAGGGACTGGCGGGCACACTGAAGCTTTCTTT. Translation gives CASRRGTGGHTEAFF.

The rearrangement links TRBV6-5 to TRBJ2-7, with 11 nucleotides matching TRBD1. The trim removed 2 bases at V and 2 bases at J, leaving 2 bases unmatched. This CDR3 is built from 15 residues. The germline V gene encodes CDR1 MNHEY and CDR2 SVGAGI. The CDR3 DNA is TGTGCCAGCAGTTACCAGGGACAGGGGGCCTACGAGCAGTACTTC. Translated: CASSYQGQGAYEQYF.

The chain joins TRBV6-5 to TRBJ2-5; 8 bases are a match to TRBD2. In germline, CDR1 is MNHEY, CDR2 SVGAGI. This CDR3 is 15 amino acids long. The ends lost 6 bases at V and 0 bases at J; junction bases unmatched: 6. Written as DNA, the CDR3 is TGTGCCAGCAGGCCCGGGGGGGCGGACCAAGAGACCCAGTACTTC. The encoded protein is CASRPGGADQETQYF.

This clone was observed once. This CDR3 is CAITFDTNYGYTF. In nucleotides, the CDR3 is TGTGCCATCACTTTCGACACGAACTATGGCTACACCTTC. The rearrangement uses TRBV10-3 and TRBJ1-2; D not certain. With 7 bases removed from V and 2 bases from J, the gap between germline ends came to 11 bases. From germline, CDR1 is ENHRY and CDR2 SYGVKD. CDR3 size: 13 residues.

The rearrangement uses TRBV30 and TRBJ1-2; D not certain. The germline V and J ends were trimmed by 0 bases and 8 bases, with 10 bases remaining between them. Germline V gene data show CDR1 as GTSNPN and CDR2 as SVGIG (reference sequence). This CDR3 has 12 amino acids. The CDR3 DNA reads TGTGCCTGGAGTGTTCTATCGGGGGGCTACACCTTC. It encodes CAWSVLSGGYTF.

This chain connects TRBV27 to TRBJ2-2; 11 nucleotides agree with TRBD2. The CDR3 runs 17 residues. Germline CDR1 is MNHEY and CDR2 is SMNVEV (reference sequence). V shed 5 bases, J shed 1 base, and the junction held 6 bases outside the gene matches. DNA of the CDR3: TGTGCCAGCAGTGCCCCCGGGACTAGCGGGAACACCGGGGAGCTGTTTTTT. This sequence encodes CASSAPGTSGNTGELFF.

V usage is TRBV15 and J usage is TRBJ2-7; D uncertain. CDR3 length: 14 amino acids. V was shortened by 0 bases and J by 3 bases, with 9 bases between the two germline ends. Per the germline V gene, CDR1 is LNHNV and CDR2 is YYDKDF (reference sequence). The CDR3 here is CATSRDGDFYEQYF. The CDR3 nucleotides are TGTGCCACCAGCAGAGATGGAGATTTCTACGAGCAGTACTTC.

J is TRBJ2-7 and V is TRBV5-4; TRBD1 matches at 7 bases. The length of the CDR3 is 18 residues. Trimming took 4 bases from V and 0 from J; bases not matched to a gene: 16. Germline CDR1 and CDR2: SGHNT and YYREEE (reference sequence). The CDR3 nucleotides are TGTGCCAGCAGCCCGCCCGGTACAGGGGCTCTAATCTCCTACGAGCAGTACTTC. This encodes CASSPPGTGALISYEQYF. The full variable domain, in which reference TRBV5-4 and TRBJ2-7 provide the parts outside the CDR3, is ETGVTQSPTHLIKTRGQQVTLRCSSQSGHNTVSWYQQALGQGPQFIFQYYREEENGRGNFPPRFSGLQFPNYSSELNVNALELDDSALYLCASSPPGTGALISYEQYFGPGTRLTVT.

CDR3 coding DNA: TGTGCCAGCAGCTTAGGTGTGGAGAATGAAAAACTGTTTTTT. The encoded protein is CASSLGVENEKLFF. The V call is TRBV7-8, the J call TRBJ1-4; D gene unclear. Per germline, CDR1 SGHVS and CDR2 FQNEAQ. The V gene lost 1 base and the J gene lost 5 bases, with 8 bases spanning the gap. The length of the CDR3 is 14 residues.

The chain uses TRBV7-9 and TRBJ2-7; 15 bases fit TRBD2. The ends lost 6 bases at V and 3 bases at J; junction bases unmatched: 3. This CDR3 comprises 15 residues. In germline, CDR1 is SEHNR, CDR2 FQNEAQ (reference sequence). Here the CDR3 DNA reads TGTGCCAGCAGGTCGGGACTAGCGGGAGGCTACGAGCAGTACTTC. Translation gives CASRSGLAGGYEQYF. Using reference TRBV7-9 and TRBJ2-7 for the parts outside the CDR3, the full variable domain is DTGVSQNPRHKITKRGQNVTFRCDPISEHNRLYWYRQTLGQGPEFLTYFQNEAQLEKSRLLSDRFSAERPKGSFSTLEIQRTEQGDSAMYLCASRSGLAGGYEQYFGPGTRLTVT.

V usage is TRBV27 and J usage is TRBJ2-3, with TRBD1 identical over 7 bases. The germline V gene encodes CDR1 MNHEY and CDR2 SMNVEV (reference sequence). The CDR3 contains 14 residues. The trim removed 2 bases at V and 8 bases at J, leaving 7 bases unmatched. DNA of the CDR3: TGTGCCAGCAGTTTAGACAGGGAAGTTGGTACGCAGTATTTT. Amino acid sequence: CASSLDREVGTQYF.

CDR3 in DNA: TGTGCCAGCAGCCAAGATAGGGGAGGGGCTAACTACAATGAGCAGTTCTTC. Translated, it gives CASSQDRGGANYNEQFF. This chain joins TRBV3-1 (or the pseudogene TRBV3-2) and TRBJ2-1; TRBD2 matches 7 bases. V shed 0 bases, J shed 3 bases, and the junction held 8 bases outside the gene matches. The CDR3 is 17 residues long. The germline CDR1 and CDR2 sequences are LGHDT and YNNKEL (reference sequence).

This clone appeared once. The J gene is TRBJ1-6, the V gene TRBV6-5, with 9 bases aligning to TRBD1. Trimming at V came to 6 bases and at J to 8 bases, leaving 5 bases not matched to a gene. The CDR3 is 14 residues long. The germline V gene has CDR1 MNHEY and CDR2 SVGAGI. The CDR3 loop reads CASSRDREDSPLHF. DNA of the CDR3: TGTGCCAGCAGCCGGGACAGGGAGGATTCACCCCTCCACTTT.

The CDR3 sequence: CASSRERVQQETQYF. As DNA, the CDR3 is TGTGCCAGCAGCCGCGAACGGGTTCAGCAAGAGACCCAGTACTTC. This rearrangement joins TRBV7-2 to TRBJ2-5, with D unresolved. Per germline, CDR1 SGHTA and CDR2 FQGNSA. The CDR3 totals 15 residues. Trimming stripped 5 bases from V and 2 bases from J, with 15 bases between.

This clone was seen a single time. The chain employs TRBV27 and TRBJ2-7; maybe TRBD2 (6 bases). In germline, CDR1 is MNHEY, CDR2 SMNVEV (reference sequence). The CDR3 loop spans 14 amino acids. V dropped 3 bases and J dropped 2 bases, with 11 bases sitting between them. As DNA, the CDR3 is TGTGCCAGCAGTTTGAGCAGGGAGGCCTACGAGCAGTACTTC. Translating it yields CASSLSREAYEQYF.

The chain joins TRBV3-1 (or the pseudogene TRBV3-2) to TRBJ1-1; no clear D gene. The CDR3 runs 14 residues. Trimming left V 4 bases short and J 7 bases short, with 16 bases between. Germline V lookup: CDR1 LGHDT, CDR2 YNNKEL (reference sequence). CDR3 amino acids: CASSLEARGSEAFF. In DNA form, the CDR3 reads TGTGCCAGCAGCCTGGAGGCACGGGGAAGTGAAGCTTTCTTT.

This chain connects TRBV6-2 or TRBV6-3 to TRBJ1-5; TRBD1 is a possible D gene (5 bases). V was shortened by 2 bases and J by 4 bases, with 15 bases between the two germline ends. From germline, CDR1 is MNHEY and CDR2 SVGEGT. The CDR3 loop spans 16 amino acids. The CDR3 sequence: CASSYPLRRGNQPQHF. In nucleotides, the CDR3 is TGTGCCAGCAGTTACCCGCTTAGACGGGGGAATCAGCCCCAGCATTTT.

V gene TRBV3-1 (or the pseudogene TRBV3-2) combines with J gene TRBJ1-2; 10 nucleotides match TRBD1. The CDR3 is 13 amino acids. The V and J ends lost 1 base and 7 bases, in that order; junction bases with no gene match: 0. CDR1 LGHDT and CDR2 YNNKEL come from the germline V gene (reference sequence). CDR3 amino acids: CASSQGTGGGYTF. The CDR3 DNA follows: TGTGCCAGCAGCCAAGGGACAGGGGGTGGCTACACCTTC.

The V call is TRBV5-6, the J call TRBJ1-1; 9 positions match TRBD1. The junction had 8 bases not matched to a gene; V was cut back by 3 bases and J by 5 bases. Germline values: CDR1 SGHDT, CDR2 YYEEEE. The CDR3 covers 15 residues. Here the CDR3 DNA reads TGTGCCAGCAGCTATAAACGGACAGGGGATACTGAAGCTTTCTTT. Translated: CASSYKRTGDTEAFF.

This chain uses TRBV6-4 with TRBJ2-1; possible D gene TRBD1, 6 bases. The germline V and J ends were trimmed by 3 bases and 9 bases, with 15 bases remaining between them. Germline V gene lookup returns CDR1 MRHNA and CDR2 SNTAGT. The CDR3 consists of 14 residues. The DNA for the CDR3 is TGTGCCAGCAGTGAAGCATCAGGGGATTCTGAGCAGTTCTTC. It specifies CASSEASGDSEQFF.

The gene calls are TRBV6-5 and TRBJ2-5, with TRBD1 matching 7 bases. Germline values: CDR1 MNHEY, CDR2 SVGAGI. The CDR3 covers 15 residues. With V trimmed by 0 bases and J by 3 bases, 4 bases remained unmatched. CDR3 amino acids: CASSYSGQKEETQYF. The DNA of the CDR3 is TGTGCCAGCAGTTACTCGGGACAGAAAGAAGAGACCCAGTACTTC.

V is TRBV30 and J is TRBJ2-2; tentatively, D is TRBD1 (6 bases). The V end was cut by 4 bases, the J end by 5 bases, with 14 bases between. This CDR3 region has 14 residues. From germline, CDR1 is GTSNPN and CDR2 SVGIG (reference sequence). The CDR3 DNA is TGTGCCTGGATGGACAGCCGATTAACCGGGGAGCTGTTTTTT. It is translated as CAWMDSRLTGELFF.

The V gene is TRBV28, the J gene TRBJ2-3, with unresolved D. The V end was cut by 1 base, the J end by 10 bases, with 21 bases between. The V gene's germline CDR1 is MDHEN and CDR2 SYDVKM. This CDR3 is built from 16 residues. The CDR3 sequence is CASSLSPGSAFISQYF. In DNA form, the CDR3 reads TGTGCCAGCAGTTTATCCCCCGGGTCCGCCTTTATCTCGCAGTATTTT.

This clone showed up just once. The J gene is TRBJ1-5, the V gene TRBV30, with no clear D. This CDR3 has 13 amino acids. CDR1 is GTSNPN, CDR2 SVGIG, per germline (reference sequence). V was clipped by 2 bases and J by 6 bases, with 11 bases between them. Here the CDR3 DNA reads TGTGCCTGGAGTCGGGAAGAGACTCAGCCCCAGCATTTT. This translates into CAWSREETQPQHF.

This clone has more than one count but fewer than ten. The chain recombines TRBV5-4 with TRBJ1-1; 8 bases fit TRBD1. Germline V gene sequence: CDR1 SGHNT, CDR2 YYREEE (reference sequence). The CDR3 length is 14 residues. With 2 bases clipped from V and 1 base from J, the junction kept 1 base outside the gene matches. CDR3 nucleotide sequence: TGTGCCAGCAGCTTCGGGACAGGGAACACTGAAGCTTTCTTT. Its protein product is CASSFGTGNTEAFF.

This sequence joins TRBV7-8 and TRBJ1-4; 8 bases match TRBD1. The CDR3 has 15 residues. CDR1 SGHVS and CDR2 FQNEAQ come from the germline V gene. V lost 5 bases, J lost 8 bases, and 10 bases stayed unmatched. CDR3 in DNA: TGTGCCAGCAGCGCCAGGACAGGGTCTTTGGAAAAACTGTTTTTT. Protein product: CASSARTGSLEKLFF.

The chain carries TRBV5-1 and TRBJ1-1; 10 bases align to TRBD1. The CDR3 covers 16 residues. The J segment lost 11 bases and the V segment lost 0 bases, leaving 13 bases of the junction unmatched. Looked up from germline, CDR1 is SGHRS and CDR2 is YFSETQ. The CDR3 sequence is CASSLEAGDRGQSAFF. The CDR3 nucleotides read TGCGCCAGCAGCTTGGAGGCAGGCGACAGGGGGCAAAGTGCTTTCTTT.

The chain has TRBV25-1 and TRBJ1-4; D not certain. The CDR3 length is 13 residues. V lost 2 bases and J 6 bases, leaving 7 bases between the germline ends. Germline assignment: CDR1 MGHDK and CDR2 SYGVNS. Here the CDR3 reads CASSEESYEKLFF. The CDR3 DNA sequence: TGTGCCAGCAGTGAAGAGAGTTATGAAAAACTGTTTTTT.